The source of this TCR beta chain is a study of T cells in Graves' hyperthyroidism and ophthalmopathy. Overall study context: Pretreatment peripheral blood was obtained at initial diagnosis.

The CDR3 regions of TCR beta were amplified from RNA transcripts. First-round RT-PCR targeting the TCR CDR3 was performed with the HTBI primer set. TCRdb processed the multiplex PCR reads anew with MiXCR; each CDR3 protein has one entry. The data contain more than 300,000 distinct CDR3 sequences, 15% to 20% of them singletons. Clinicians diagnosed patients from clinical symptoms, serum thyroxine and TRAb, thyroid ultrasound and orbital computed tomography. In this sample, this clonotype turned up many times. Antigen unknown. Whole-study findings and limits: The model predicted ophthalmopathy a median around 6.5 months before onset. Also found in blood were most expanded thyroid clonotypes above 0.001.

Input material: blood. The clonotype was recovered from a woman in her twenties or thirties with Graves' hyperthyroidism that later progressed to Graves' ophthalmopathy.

CDR3 region: CANKRGTPEQDTQYF. CDR3 nucleotide sequence: TGTGCGAACAAGAGGGGAACACCAGAACAAGATACGCAGTATTTT. The V and J genes are TRBV3-1 and TRBJ2-3, with D perhaps TRBD1 or TRBD2 (5 bases each). The CDR3 consists of 15 residues. Germline CDR1 and CDR2: LGHDT and YNNKEL (reference sequence).